Shown below are 26 T cell receptor beta chains from a single sample sequenced in a study of T cell repertoires in cytomegalovirus infection. TCRdb independently ran MiXCR on the reads; one entry per CDR3 protein. Among some 680,000 distinct CDR3 sequences listed, less than 40% were seen once. The sample consisted of PBMCs. The source is a human donor in good health (CMV status not recorded). Some clones in this sample may be carry-over from other donors' samples.

This clonotype was observed many times. The gene calls are TRBV7-2 and TRBJ2-5; 9 nucleotides agree with TRBD2. Germline V gene sequence: CDR1 SGHTA, CDR2 FQGNSA. With 4 bases clipped from V and 5 bases from J, the junction kept 14 bases outside the gene matches. This CDR3 is 17 amino acids long. The chain's CDR3 is CASSSGRLAGVGETQYF. The CDR3 DNA reads as TGTGCCAGCAGCTCCGGACGATTAGCGGGAGTTGGGGAGACCCAGTACTTC. Full variable domain (missing parts from reference TRBV7-2 and TRBJ2-5): GAGVSQSPSNKVTEKGKDVELRCDPISGHTALYWYRQSLGQGLEFLIYFQGNSAPDKSGLPSDRFSAERTGGSVSTLTIQRTQQEDSAVYLCASSSGRLAGVGETQYFGPGTRLLVL.

The CDR3 region is CSARFEVGSLAAAAYNEQFF. The CDR3 bases are TGCAGTGCTAGGTTTGAAGTCGGAAGTTTGGCCGCTGCAGCCTACAATGAGCAGTTCTTC. The gene calls are TRBV20-1 and TRBJ2-1, with D uncertain. CDR3 length: 20 amino acids. Germline V gene lookup returns CDR1 DFQATT and CDR2 SNEGSKA (reference sequence). V gave up 3 bases and J gave up 2 bases, with 29 bases separating them.

This clonotype was seen more than once but under ten times. V gene TRBV7-2 combines with J gene TRBJ2-1; 7 bases are a match to TRBD2. The CDR3 contains 15 residues. The V gene's germline CDR1 is SGHTA and CDR2 FQGNSA. The J segment lost 4 bases and the V segment lost 0 bases, leaving 3 bases of the junction unmatched. CDR3 DNA: TGTGCCAGCAGCTTAGCGGGGGGGGTATACAATGAGCAGTTCTTC. The encoded protein is CASSLAGGVYNEQFF.

The chain uses TRBV14 and TRBJ2-1, with 7 nucleotides matching TRBD2. CDR1 and CDR2 (germline): SGHDN, FVKESK. Trimming took 1 base from V and 0 from J; bases not matched to a gene: 12. The CDR3 runs 19 residues. The CDR3 spells CASSQVPSGKAGSYNEQFF. As DNA, the CDR3 is TGTGCCAGCAGCCAAGTCCCTAGCGGTAAGGCTGGCTCCTACAATGAGCAGTTCTTC.

The chain uses TRBV24-1 and TRBJ2-7; a possible D gene is TRBD2 (6 bases). Trimming cost V 4 bases and J 4 bases, with 13 bases left between them. Germline V CDR1 and CDR2: KGHDR, SFDVKD. This CDR3 is 14 amino acids long. The CDR3 coding sequence is TGTGCCACCAGTGACCCCGGACGGGGGTACGAGCAGTACTTC. Its translation: CATSDPGRGYEQYF.

The chain employs TRBV6-5 and TRBJ1-6; tentatively, D is TRBD1 (6 bases). The CDR3 spans 16 residues. Trimming pared 2 bases from V and 7 bases from J, leaving 15 bases between. Germline CDR1 reads MNHEY; CDR2 reads SVGAGI. In nucleotides, the CDR3 is TGTGCCAGCAGTTACCTGGAGAACAGGGAGAATTCACCCCTCCACTTT. This codes for CASSYLENRENSPLHF.

The gene calls are TRBV19 and TRBJ1-2; D is perhaps TRBD1 (5 bases). The V gene lost 5 bases and the J gene lost 2 bases, with 15 bases spanning the gap. CDR1 and CDR2 from the germline V gene are LNHDA and SQIVND (reference sequence). CDR3 length equals 15 residues. This chain's CDR3 is CASSPPTAMNYGYTF. The CDR3 region has the DNA TGTGCCAGTAGTCCCCCGACAGCCATGAACTATGGCTACACCTTC.

The chain uses TRBV28 and TRBJ2-1; weak D call: TRBD2 (5 bases). Germline lookup yields CDR1 MDHEN and CDR2 SYDVKM. V was clipped by 3 bases and J by 5 bases, with 14 bases between them. This CDR3 comprises 15 residues. CDR3 coding DNA: TGTGCCAGCAGTTTGTTCGGGGAGACCAACAATGAGCAGTTCTTC. Translation: CASSLFGETNNEQFF.

This sequence joins TRBV4-1 and TRBJ2-1; 8 bases are a match to TRBD2. The CDR3 length is 14 residues. Unmatched junction bases numbered 3, after V lost 3 bases and J lost 5 bases. Germline V CDR1 and CDR2: MGHRA, YSYEKL. CDR3 nucleotides: TGCGCCAGCAGCCAGACTAGCGAGCACAATGAGCAGTTCTTC. Its translation: CASSQTSEHNEQFF.

Note on this clonotype: Here the CDR3 omits its conserved ending phenylalanine or tryptophan, so a read error is the likely source. This chain connects TRBV12-3 or TRBV12-4 to TRBJ2-5; unclear D gene. The ends were cut back, 5 bases at V and 5 bases at J, with 9 bases in the middle. The CDR3 covers 12 residues. The CDR3 region has the DNA TGTGCCAGCAGTCCCTCTAGGGAGACCCAGTACTCC. The encoded protein is CASSPSRETQYS.

V usage is TRBV11-2 and J usage is TRBJ1-2; no firm D call. This CDR3 is built from 14 residues. From germline, CDR1 is SGHAT and CDR2 FQNNGV. V lost 6 bases to trimming and J lost 8 bases, with 19 bases between them. CDR3 protein: CASRRAGVVRGYTF. For the CDR3, the DNA is TGTGCCAGCAGACGGGCTGGCGTGGTACGAGGCTACACCTTC. Supplemented by reference TRBV11-2 and TRBJ1-2, the full variable domain reads EAGVAQSPRYKIIEKRQSVAFWCNPISGHATLYWYQQILGQGPKLLIQFQNNGVVDDSQLPKDRFSAERLKGVDSTLKIQPAKLEDSAVYLCASRRAGVVRGYTFGSGTRLTVV.

V gene TRBV7-2 combines with J gene TRBJ1-4, with 8 bases matching TRBD1. The germline CDR1 and CDR2 sequences are SGHTA and FQGNSA. The CDR3 runs 15 residues. V lost 5 bases, J lost 0 bases, and 2 bases stayed unmatched. The CDR3 region is CASSPDRATNEKLFF. DNA for the CDR3: TGTGCCAGCAGCCCGGACAGGGCAACTAATGAAAAACTGTTTTTT. Variable domain in full (rest from reference TRBV7-2 and TRBJ1-4): GAGVSQSPSNKVTEKGKDVELRCDPISGHTALYWYRQSLGQGLEFLIYFQGNSAPDKSGLPSDRFSAERTGGSVSTLTIQRTQQEDSAVYLCASSPDRATNEKLFFGSGTQLSVL.

The chain uses TRBV12-3 or TRBV12-4 and TRBJ1-1; 9 bases line up with TRBD1. The CDR3 is 16 amino acids. J gave up 1 base and V 2 bases, and 5 bases lay outside the gene matches. The CDR3 is CASSLRRTGENTEAFF. CDR3 DNA sequence: TGTGCCAGCAGTTTAAGGAGGACAGGGGAGAACACTGAAGCTTTCTTT.

This clonotype was seen a few times. V gene TRBV10-3 combines with J gene TRBJ2-1; TRBD2 is a possible D gene (6 bases). Trimming removed 4 bases at V and 8 bases at J, with 18 bases between. Germline V gene lookup returns CDR1 ENHRY and CDR2 SYGVKD. The CDR3 has 15 residues. CDR3 loop: CAISGPIGGDDEQFF. The DNA of the CDR3 is TGTGCCATCAGTGGACCCATCGGGGGAGACGATGAGCAGTTCTTC.

A few counts support this clonotype. The chain combines TRBV27 with TRBJ2-5; D not certain. V was clipped by 3 bases and J by 1 base, with 15 bases between them. Germline V gene lookup returns CDR1 MNHEY and CDR2 SMNVEV (reference sequence). This CDR3 contains 16 residues. The CDR3 loop is CASSFFRGPLQETQYF. DNA of the CDR3: TGTGCCAGCAGTTTCTTCCGCGGTCCTCTCCAAGAGACCCAGTACTTC.

This sequence joins TRBV28 and TRBJ2-7; 9 positions agree with TRBD2. The CDR3 consists of 17 residues. Germline V CDR1 and CDR2: MDHEN, SYDVKM. Germline trimming cut 5 bases from V and 0 bases from J; bases unmatched to any gene: 11. CDR3 residues: CASSPSRGGGSSYEQYF. The DNA of the CDR3 is TGTGCCAGCAGTCCCTCCCGCGGGGGGGGCAGCTCCTACGAGCAGTACTTC.

The chain links TRBV18 to TRBJ2-1; 7 nucleotides align to TRBD2. V shed 3 bases and J 7 bases; nucleotides not matched to a gene: 9. Germline CDR1 is KGHSH and CDR2 is LQKENI. This CDR3 has 15 amino acids. CDR3 sequence (DNA): TGTGCCAGCTCACCCCCCGGGACTACCCTTAATGAGCAGTTCTTC. As protein: CASSPPGTTLNEQFF.

The CDR3 nucleotides are TGTGCCAGCACCGTTACAGGGAGCTCCTACGAGCAGTACTTC. This sequence encodes CASTVTGSSYEQYF. The chain employs TRBV6-1 and TRBJ2-7; a possible D gene is TRBD1 (6 bases). Germline CDR1 is MNHNS and CDR2 is SASEGT. Trimming removed 7 bases from V and 0 bases from J, with 13 bases in between. The CDR3 spans 14 residues.

The J gene is TRBJ2-2, the V gene TRBV10-3, with D perhaps assigned TRBD1 or TRBD2 (6 bases each). Looked up from germline, CDR1 is ENHRY and CDR2 is SYGVKD. The ends were cut back, 2 bases at V and 4 bases at J, with 11 bases in the middle. CDR3 size: 15 residues. This chain's CDR3 is CAISEPGAGTGELFF. CDR3 in DNA: TGTGCCATCAGTGAGCCGGGGGCTGGCACCGGGGAGCTGTTTTTT.

This clonotype was counted at least ten times. The chain couples TRBV7-9 to TRBJ2-7, with unresolved D. The germline gives CDR1 SEHNR, CDR2 FQNEAQ (reference sequence). V lost 5 bases and J lost 0, with 5 bases in between. This CDR3 is built from 12 residues. In DNA, the CDR3 is TGTGCCAGCAGCGTGGACTCCTACGAGCAGTACTTC. Translated: CASSVDSYEQYF.

This CDR3 reads CASSQGTSGNTIYF. The DNA of the CDR3 is TGTGCCAGCAGCCAAGGGACCTCTGGAAACACCATATATTTT. The chain joins TRBV5-6 to TRBJ1-3, with D perhaps matching TRBD1 (5 bases). V was trimmed by 4 bases and J by 0 bases, leaving 8 bases between them. The CDR3 consists of 14 residues. Germline loops: CDR1 SGHDT, CDR2 YYEEEE.

The genes are TRBV7-6 and TRBJ1-2; D is uncertain. V was clipped by 5 bases and J by 0 bases, with 4 bases between them. From germline, CDR1 is SGHVS and CDR2 FNYEAQ. The CDR3 sequence is 12 residues long. CDR3 coding DNA: TGTGCCAGCAGCCGGGCTAACTATGGCTACACCTTC. Protein product: CASSRANYGYTF.

The table lists this clonotype with a few counts. The chain joins TRBV7-2 to TRBJ1-2, with D possibly matching TRBD1 (5 bases). The ends were cut back, 7 bases at V and 4 bases at J, with 16 bases in the middle. Germline assignment: CDR1 SGHTA and CDR2 FQGNSA. The CDR3 totals 14 residues. This chain's CDR3 is CASTRGGGSYGYTF. CDR3 nucleotides: TGTGCCAGCACCCGGGGGGGGGGTTCCTATGGCTACACCTTC.

This chain connects TRBV7-2 to TRBJ1-1; D call uncertain. The length of the CDR3 is 15 residues. V dropped 4 bases and J dropped 2 bases, with 14 bases sitting between them. Germline-derived CDR1 and CDR2 are SGHTA and FQGNSA. The CDR3 coding sequence is TGTGCCAGCAGCTCAGCAGGTAGTGTAAACACTGAAGCTTTCTTT. Protein: CASSSAGSVNTEAFF.

This clonotype was detected ten times or more. The chain is built from TRBV6-5 and TRBJ1-1, with TRBD1 as a possible D gene (5 bases). There are 14 residues in the CDR3. V gave up 2 bases and J gave up 4 bases, with 11 bases separating them. Germline values: CDR1 MNHEY, CDR2 SVGAGI. This CDR3 is CASSYPGAGTEAFF. The CDR3 nucleotides read TGTGCCAGCAGTTACCCCGGGGCGGGCACTGAAGCTTTCTTT.

This clonotype was seen a single time. The CDR3 sequence: CASTEGHEKLFF. The DNA for the CDR3 is TGTGCCAGTACGGAAGGGCATGAAAAACTGTTTTTT. The chain links TRBV19 to TRBJ1-4; D not certain. Trimming cost V 7 bases and J 6 bases, with 9 bases left between them. The CDR3 runs 12 residues. Germline-derived CDR1 and CDR2 are LNHDA and SQIVND (reference sequence).